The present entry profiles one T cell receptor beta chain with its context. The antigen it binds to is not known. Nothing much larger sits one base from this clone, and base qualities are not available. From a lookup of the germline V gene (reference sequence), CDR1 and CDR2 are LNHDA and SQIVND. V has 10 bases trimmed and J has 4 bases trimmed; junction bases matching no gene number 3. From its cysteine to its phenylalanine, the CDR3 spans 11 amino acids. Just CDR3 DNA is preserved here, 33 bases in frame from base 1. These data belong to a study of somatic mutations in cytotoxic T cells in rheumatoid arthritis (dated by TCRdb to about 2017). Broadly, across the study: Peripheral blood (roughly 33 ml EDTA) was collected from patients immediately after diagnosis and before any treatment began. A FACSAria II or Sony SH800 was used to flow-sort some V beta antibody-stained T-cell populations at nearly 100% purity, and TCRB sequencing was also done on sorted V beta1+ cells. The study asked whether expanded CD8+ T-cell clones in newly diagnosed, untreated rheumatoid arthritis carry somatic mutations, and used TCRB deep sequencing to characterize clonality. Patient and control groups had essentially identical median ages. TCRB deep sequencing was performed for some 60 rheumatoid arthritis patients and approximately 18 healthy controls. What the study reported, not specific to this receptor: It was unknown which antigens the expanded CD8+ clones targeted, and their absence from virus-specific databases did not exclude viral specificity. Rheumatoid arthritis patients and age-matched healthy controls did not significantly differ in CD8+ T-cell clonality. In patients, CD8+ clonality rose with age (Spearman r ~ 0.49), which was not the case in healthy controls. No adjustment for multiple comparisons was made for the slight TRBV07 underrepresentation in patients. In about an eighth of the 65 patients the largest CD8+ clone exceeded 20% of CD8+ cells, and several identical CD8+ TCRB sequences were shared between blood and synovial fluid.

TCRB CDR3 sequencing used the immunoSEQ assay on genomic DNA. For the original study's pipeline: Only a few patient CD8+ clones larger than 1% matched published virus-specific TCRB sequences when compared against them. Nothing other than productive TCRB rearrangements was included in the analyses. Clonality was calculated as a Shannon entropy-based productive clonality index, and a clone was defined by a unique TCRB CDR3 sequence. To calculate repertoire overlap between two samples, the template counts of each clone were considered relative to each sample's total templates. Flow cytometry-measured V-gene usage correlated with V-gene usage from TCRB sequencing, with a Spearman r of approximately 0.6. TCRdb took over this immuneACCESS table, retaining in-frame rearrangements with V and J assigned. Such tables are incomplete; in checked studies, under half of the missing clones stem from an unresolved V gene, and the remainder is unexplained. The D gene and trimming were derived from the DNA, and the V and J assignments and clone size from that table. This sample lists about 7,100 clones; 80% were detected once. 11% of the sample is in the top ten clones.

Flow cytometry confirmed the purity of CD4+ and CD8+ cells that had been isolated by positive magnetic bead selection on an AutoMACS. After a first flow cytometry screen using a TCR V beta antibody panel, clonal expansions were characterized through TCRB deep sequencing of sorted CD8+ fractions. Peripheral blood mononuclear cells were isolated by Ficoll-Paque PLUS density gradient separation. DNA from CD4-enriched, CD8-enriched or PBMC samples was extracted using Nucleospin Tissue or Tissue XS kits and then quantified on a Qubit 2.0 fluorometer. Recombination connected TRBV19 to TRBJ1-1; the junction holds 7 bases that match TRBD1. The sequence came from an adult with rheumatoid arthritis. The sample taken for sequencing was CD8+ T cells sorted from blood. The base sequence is TGTGCCATTGGGACAGCCACTGAAGCTTTCTTT. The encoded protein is CAIGTATEAFF.